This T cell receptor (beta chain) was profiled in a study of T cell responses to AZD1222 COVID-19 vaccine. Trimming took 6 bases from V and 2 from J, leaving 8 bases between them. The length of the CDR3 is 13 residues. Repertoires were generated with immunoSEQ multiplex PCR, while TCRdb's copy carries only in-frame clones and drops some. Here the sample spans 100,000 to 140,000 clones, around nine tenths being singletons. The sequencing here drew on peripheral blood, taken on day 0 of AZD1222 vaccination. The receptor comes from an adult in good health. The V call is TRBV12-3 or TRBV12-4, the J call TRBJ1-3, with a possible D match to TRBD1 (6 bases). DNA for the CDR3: TGTGCCAGCAGCAGGGGCACTGGAAACACCATATATTTT. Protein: CASSRGTGNTIYF.